This TCR beta chain was profiled in a study of cytomegalovirus exposure and HLA in healthy donors. Amplification used 60 Vbeta primers and 13 Jbeta primers. Produced via immunoSEQ multiplex PCR; TCRdb's table is partial and in-frame only. The sample includes 150,000 or so clones, roughly 75% seen only once; the top ten take approximately 2.3%. Worth noting for this clone: The antigen is unknown.

This CDR3 contains 15 residues. Looked up from germline, CDR1 is SNHLY and CDR2 is FYNNEI. The trim removed 4 bases at V and 6 bases at J, leaving 11 bases unmatched. Findings of the study overall: As was reported, the HLA-A and HLA-B alleles of most subjects were accurately predicted from TCR beta sequences. Per published reports, the classifier diagnosed cytomegalovirus status with high specificity and sensitivity.

This cohort consisted of healthy bone marrow donors. The chain carries TRBV2 and TRBJ1-2; 7 bases map to TRBD1. The TCR was taken from a female donor in good health and CMV-seronegative. Sequenced material: PBMCs. The CDR3: CASSGPDRARNGYTF. As DNA, the CDR3 is TGTGCCAGCAGTGGCCCAGACAGGGCTAGAAATGGCTACACCTTC.